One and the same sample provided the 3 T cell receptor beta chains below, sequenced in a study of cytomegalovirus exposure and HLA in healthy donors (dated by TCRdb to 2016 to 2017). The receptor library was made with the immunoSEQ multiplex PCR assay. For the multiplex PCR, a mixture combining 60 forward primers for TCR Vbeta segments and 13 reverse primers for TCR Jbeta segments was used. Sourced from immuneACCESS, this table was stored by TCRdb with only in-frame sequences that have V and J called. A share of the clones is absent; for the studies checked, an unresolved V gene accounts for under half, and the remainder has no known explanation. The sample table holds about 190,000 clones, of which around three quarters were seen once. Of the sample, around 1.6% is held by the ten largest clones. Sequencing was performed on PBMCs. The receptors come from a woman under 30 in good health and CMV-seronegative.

The CDR3 nucleotides are TGTGCCAGCATATACTCGGGCACTGAAGCTTTCTTT. Residues: CASIYSGTEAFF. The chain employs TRBV28 and TRBJ1-1; D remains unclear. The V end was cut by 7 bases, the J end by 4 bases, with 10 bases between. Germline values: CDR1 MDHEN, CDR2 SYDVKM. The CDR3 loop spans 12 amino acids.

CDR3 sequence (DNA): TGTGCCAGCAGCCCCAAAGGGGGGGGATTCTCCTACGAGCAGTACTTC. Amino acids: CASSPKGGGFSYEQYF. The chain employs TRBV7-8 and TRBJ2-5, with TRBD2 as a possible D gene (7 bases). The end of the DNA is better explained by TRBJ2-7, so the J call may be wrong. This CDR3 spans 16 amino acids. The germline V gene encodes CDR1 SGHVS and CDR2 FQNEAQ.

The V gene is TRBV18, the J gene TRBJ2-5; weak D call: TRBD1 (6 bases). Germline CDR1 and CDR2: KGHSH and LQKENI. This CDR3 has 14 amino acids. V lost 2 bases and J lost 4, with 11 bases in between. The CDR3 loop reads CASSPVQGPETQYF. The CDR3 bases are TGTGCCAGCTCACCAGTTCAGGGGCCAGAGACCCAGTACTTC.